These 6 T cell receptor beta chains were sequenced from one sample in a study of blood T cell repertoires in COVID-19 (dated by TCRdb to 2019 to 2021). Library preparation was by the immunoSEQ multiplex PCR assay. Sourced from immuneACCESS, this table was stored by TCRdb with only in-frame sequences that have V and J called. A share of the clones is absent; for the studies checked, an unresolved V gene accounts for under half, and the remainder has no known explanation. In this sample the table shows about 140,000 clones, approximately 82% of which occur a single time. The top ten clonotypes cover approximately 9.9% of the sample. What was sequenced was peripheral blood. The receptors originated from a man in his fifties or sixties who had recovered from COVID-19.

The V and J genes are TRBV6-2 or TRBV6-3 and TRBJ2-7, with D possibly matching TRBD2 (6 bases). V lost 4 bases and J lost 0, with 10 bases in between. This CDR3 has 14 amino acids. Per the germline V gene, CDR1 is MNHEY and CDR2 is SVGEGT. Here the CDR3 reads CASSFGLPSYEQYF. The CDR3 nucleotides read TGTGCCAGCAGTTTCGGACTACCCTCCTACGAGCAGTACTTC.

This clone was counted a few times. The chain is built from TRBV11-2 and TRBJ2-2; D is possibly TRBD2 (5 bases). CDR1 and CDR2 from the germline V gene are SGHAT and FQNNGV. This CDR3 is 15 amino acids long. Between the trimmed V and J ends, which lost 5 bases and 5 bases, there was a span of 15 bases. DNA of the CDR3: TGTGCCAGCAGCCAGGCGGGTAGGGAGACCGGGGAGCTGTTTTTT. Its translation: CASSQAGRETGELFF. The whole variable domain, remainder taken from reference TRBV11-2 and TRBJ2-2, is EAGVAQSPRYKIIEKRQSVAFWCNPISGHATLYWYQQILGQGPKLLIQFQNNGVVDDSQLPKDRFSAERLKGVDSTLKIQPAKLEDSAVYLCASSQAGRETGELFFGEGSRLTVL.

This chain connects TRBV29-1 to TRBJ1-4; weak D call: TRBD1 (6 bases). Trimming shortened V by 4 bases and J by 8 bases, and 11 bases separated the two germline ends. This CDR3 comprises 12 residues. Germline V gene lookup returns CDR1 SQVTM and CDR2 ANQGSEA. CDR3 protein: CSVGGRGEKLFF. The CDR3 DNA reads TGCAGCGTTGGGGGCAGGGGCGAAAAACTGTTTTTT.

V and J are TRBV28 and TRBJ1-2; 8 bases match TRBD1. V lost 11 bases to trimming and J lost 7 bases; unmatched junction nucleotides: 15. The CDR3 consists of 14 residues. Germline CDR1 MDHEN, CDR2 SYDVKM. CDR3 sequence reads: CAGSSGGKIGGYTF. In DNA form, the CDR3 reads TGTGCCGGATCTTCAGGGGGCAAGATAGGTGGCTACACCTTC.

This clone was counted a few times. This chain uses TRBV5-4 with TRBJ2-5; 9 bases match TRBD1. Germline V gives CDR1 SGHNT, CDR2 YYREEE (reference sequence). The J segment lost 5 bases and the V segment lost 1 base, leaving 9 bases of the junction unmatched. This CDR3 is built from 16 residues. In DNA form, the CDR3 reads TGTGCCAGCAGCTTGTACAGGACAGGGGCTGTCGAGACCCAGTACTTC. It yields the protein CASSLYRTGAVETQYF.

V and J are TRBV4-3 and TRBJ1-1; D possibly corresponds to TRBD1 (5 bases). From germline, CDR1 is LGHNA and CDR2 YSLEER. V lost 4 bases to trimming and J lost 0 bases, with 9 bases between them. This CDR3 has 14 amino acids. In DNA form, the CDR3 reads TGCGCCAGCAGCCCCGCAGGGTTGAACACTGAAGCTTTCTTT. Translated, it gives CASSPAGLNTEAFF.